This TCR beta chain was recorded in a study of human T cells and chemical hapten exposure. Described time point: patch test 1, 2 weeks after DPC sensitization. Treatment noted: therapeutic diphenylcyclopropenone sensitization with weekly scalp DPC. Study processing details: Per-sample TCR counts ranged from about 20,000 to 700,000, median roughly 96,000. TCRdb recomputed calls from the RACE reads with MiXCR, one row per CDR3 protein. In this record, the V and J calls reflect TCRdb's handling and not the investigators' own analysis. Of about 120,000 distinct CDR3 sequences listed, about 13% are singletons. This CDR3 is built from 15 residues. The trim removed 2 bases at V and 4 bases at J, leaving 6 bases unmatched. Per the germline V gene, CDR1 is LGHDT and CDR2 is YNNKEL (reference sequence). This clonotype was recorded at least ten times.

The receptor was isolated from a man between 18 and 29 years old with alopecia areata. Some clones in this sample may be carry-over from other donors' samples. Sequenced here: whole blood, sampled in connection with sensitization to the hapten diphenylcyclopropenone (DPC). The chain couples TRBV3-1 to TRBJ1-1, with 8 bases matching TRBD1. CDR3 coding DNA: TGTGCCAGCAGCCAAAGGACAGGACAGGGCACTGAAGCTTTCTTT. It is translated as CASSQRTGQGTEAFF.